This T cell receptor beta chain originates from a study of blood T cell repertoires in COVID-19. The overall study: Researchers got acute and convalescent COVID-19 samples from the United States, Italy and Spain.

Germline CDR1 SGHAT, CDR2 FQNNGV. Trimming cost V 4 bases and J 9 bases, with 16 bases left between them. This CDR3 is 13 amino acids long. Those who participated ranged in age from roughly 18 to 95 years and resided in some 24 US areas. Allocation to cohorts depended on clinical history reported by the participants. This clone was counted once. Sequencing used immunoSEQ multiplex PCR; TCRdb keeps in-frame clones, though not all of them. Of 200,000 to 250,000 clones in the sample, around 90% were seen once. This clonotype originated in a woman younger than 45 who had been exposed to COVID-19. Sample: PBMCs or T cells enriched from blood (not recorded which). The V and J genes are TRBV11-2 and TRBJ2-7, with D possibly matching TRBD2 (5 bases). The CDR3 region is CASSSLVLRGQYF. For the CDR3, the DNA is TGTGCCAGCAGCTCCTTAGTGCTCCGGGGGCAGTACTTC.